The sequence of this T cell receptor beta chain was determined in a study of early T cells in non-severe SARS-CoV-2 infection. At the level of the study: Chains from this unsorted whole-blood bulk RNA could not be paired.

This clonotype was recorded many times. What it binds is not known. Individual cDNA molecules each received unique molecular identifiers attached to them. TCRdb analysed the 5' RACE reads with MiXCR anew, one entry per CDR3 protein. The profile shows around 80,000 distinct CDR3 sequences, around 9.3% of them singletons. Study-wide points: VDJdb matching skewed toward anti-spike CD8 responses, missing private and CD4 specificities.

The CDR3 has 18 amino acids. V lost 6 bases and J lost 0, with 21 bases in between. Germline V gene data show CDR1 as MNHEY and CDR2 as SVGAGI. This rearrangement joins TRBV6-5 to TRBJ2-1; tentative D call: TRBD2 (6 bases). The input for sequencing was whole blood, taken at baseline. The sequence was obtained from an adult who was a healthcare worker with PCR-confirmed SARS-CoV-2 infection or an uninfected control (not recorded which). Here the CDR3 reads CASSAALVGSGSYNEQFF. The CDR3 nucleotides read TGTGCCAGCAGCGCCGCCCTGGTAGGTAGCGGCTCCTACAATGAGCAGTTCTTC.